Following are 27 T cell receptor beta chains from one sample sequenced in a study of tumor and adjacent non-tumor tissue in lung cancer. TCRbeta libraries were built with three rounds of nested PCR, modified from ARM-PCR. TCRdb used MiXCR to reprocess the multiplex PCR reads, holding one entry per CDR3 protein. The profile shows about 79,000 distinct CDR3 sequences, around 77% of them singletons. This sample's RNA came from whole unsorted tissue. Specimen: lung tumor tissue. These receptors all come from a woman in her forties with non-small cell lung cancer.

This clonotype was seen once. Possible read error: a much larger clone is one base away. The chain employs TRBV5-1 and TRBJ1-4, with D tentatively TRBD1 (5 bases). Germline V gene sequence: CDR1 SGHRS, CDR2 YFSETQ. CDR3 size: 14 residues. Trimming cost V 3 bases and J 8 bases, with 14 bases left between them. The CDR3, as DNA: TGCGCCAGCAGCTCCGGGACCCCCACGGAAAAACTGTTTTTT. Translating it yields CASSSGTPTEKLFF.

The rearrangement links TRBV4-1 to TRBJ2-5, with 8 bases that match TRBD1. Germline-derived CDR1 and CDR2 are MGHRA and YSYEKL. The V gene end was trimmed by 10 bases and the J gene end by 2 bases; junction bases not matched to a gene: 12. This CDR3 contains 15 residues. Here the CDR3 DNA reads TGCGCCATCAGTCAAGGGACAGGAACACAAGAGACCCAGTACTTC. Translating it yields CAISQGTGTQETQYF.

As to this clonotype: At one boundary the junction diverges from the germline segment, which might be a read error. CDR3 protein: CDSSPQHRDQPQHF. CDR3 nucleotides: TGTGACAGCAGTCCACAACACAGGGATCAGCCCCAACATTTT. The chain combines TRBV12-3 or TRBV12-4 with TRBJ1-5, with a tentative D call TRBD1 (6 bases). This CDR3 has 14 residues.

This clonotype occurred once. The CDR3 ends on some other residue instead of the conserved phenylalanine or tryptophan, so this is likely a read error. The J gene is TRBJ2-7, the V gene TRBV10-2; possibly TRBD2 for D (6 bases). CDR3 size: 15 residues. The germline V gene has CDR1 WSHSY and CDR2 SAAADI. The CDR3 sequence is CTSSERATRPYEQYL. CDR3 DNA sequence: TGCACCAGCAGTGAGCGGGCGACTAGACCCTATGAGCAGTACTTA.

On this clonotype itself: One junction end disagrees with the germline gene, perhaps due to a read error. The J gene is TRBJ2-3, the V gene TRBV11-2; D gene unclear. The CDR3 contains 17 residues. CDR1 SGHAT and CDR2 FQNNGV come from the germline V gene. CDR3 sequence: CASSLSMARRGTDTQYF. CDR3 DNA sequence: TGTGCTAGCAGCCTGAGCATGGCGCGACGTGGCACAGATACGCAGTATTTT.

Points on this clonotype: A junction boundary mismatches the germline segment, possibly from a read error. The gene calls are TRBV12-3 or TRBV12-4 and TRBJ2-5; tentatively, D is TRBD1 or TRBD2 (5 bases each). CDR3 size: 14 residues. The CDR3 DNA follows: TGTACCAGCAGAATTCACGGGGCTTGGGAGACCCAGTACTTC. Its translation is CTSRIHGAWETQYF.

In the case of this clonotype: At one boundary the junction diverges from the germline segment, which might be a read error. The rearrangement links TRBV6-6 to TRBJ2-3; D remains unclear. The CDR3 extends over 12 amino acids. Germline V gene data show CDR1 as MNHNY and CDR2 as SVGAGI (reference sequence). CDR3: CASRPNKDTQYF. The CDR3 bases are TGTGCCAGCAGACCCAATAAAGATACTCAGTATTTT.

In the case of this clonotype: The conserved closing phenylalanine or tryptophan is absent in this CDR3, likely reflecting a read error. The chain combines TRBV11-2 with TRBJ2-7; TRBD1 might be the D (5 bases). CDR1 and CDR2 from the germline V gene are SGHAT and FQNNGV. This CDR3 region has 13 residues. This chain's CDR3 is CASSLEDSYDQYS. In DNA form, the CDR3 reads TGTGCCAGCAGCTTAGAAGACAGCTACGATCAGTACTCC.

Remarks on this clonotype: Germline is not matched at one junction end, which may reflect a read error. The genes are TRBV6-1 and TRBJ2-3, with 11 bases identical to TRBD2. Germline V gene lookup returns CDR1 MNHNS and CDR2 SASEGT. The CDR3 is made up of 16 amino acids. The CDR3 spells CACSIIAGGDTDTQYF. Here the CDR3 DNA reads TGTGCCTGCAGCATCATAGCGGGGGGGGACACAGATACGCAGTATTTT.

Note on this clonotype: A much larger clone lies a single base off, so this may be a read error. This CDR3 reads CSARSQGGGYTF. In DNA, the CDR3 is TGCAGTGCTAGGAGCCAGGGTGGCGGCTACACCTTC. The chain links TRBV20-1 to TRBJ1-2, with a possible D match to TRBD1 (5 bases). Germline V lookup: CDR1 DFQATT, CDR2 SNEGSKA (reference sequence). The CDR3 spans 12 residues. V dropped 3 bases and J dropped 8 bases, with 13 bases sitting between them.

This clonotype came up many times. This chain connects TRBV12-3 or TRBV12-4 to TRBJ2-3, with 10 bases matching TRBD2. CDR3 length: 15 residues. Germline trimming cut 3 bases from V and 6 bases from J; bases unmatched to any gene: 6. CDR3 coding DNA: TGTGCCAGCAGTTTGAGCGGGGGGGCCGCGGATACGCAGTATTTT. This codes for CASSLSGGAADTQYF.

As regards this clonotype: Being one base from a much bigger clone, this may be a read error. It is likely a read error, because the conserved phenylalanine at the end of the CDR3 is missing. The chain has TRBV5-6 and TRBJ2-6, with D possibly TRBD1 on 5 matching bases. The length of the CDR3 is 13 residues. V was pared by 0 bases and J by 8 bases, with 6 bases between. Germline CDR1 SGHDT, CDR2 YYEEEE. The CDR3: CASSLAGSNVLTS. CDR3 DNA sequence: TGTGCCAGCAGCTTGGCAGGGTCCAACGTCCTGACTTCC.

With regard to this clonotype: Because the CDR3 is missing its conserved closing phenylalanine or tryptophan, this is likely a read error. The chain combines TRBV12-3 or TRBV12-4 with TRBJ2-7, with TRBD2 matching 8 bases. The CDR3 spans 15 residues. V gave up 1 base and J gave up 6 bases; unmatched junction bases: 8. CDR3 region: CASSLDRGGSGEQYY. Here the CDR3 DNA reads TGTGCCAGCAGTTTAGATCGGGGGGGCAGCGGCGAGCAGTACTAC.

Regarding this clonotype: Possible read error: a much larger clone is one base away. This rearrangement joins TRBV20-1 to TRBJ2-3; no firm D call. This CDR3 has 13 residues. Germline V gives CDR1 DFQATT, CDR2 SNEGSKA (reference sequence). In DNA form, the CDR3 reads TGCAGTGCTAGGAAGGAGTCCACAGATAGGCAGTATTTT. Translated: CSARKESTDRQYF.

The chain recombines TRBV5-4 with TRBJ1-1; tentatively, D is TRBD1 (5 bases). Germline V gives CDR1 SGHNT, CDR2 YYREEE (reference sequence). This CDR3 region has 15 residues. Trimming took 4 bases from V and 5 from J, leaving 18 bases between them. The CDR3: CASSPRGGFVTEAFF. The DNA of the CDR3 is TGTGCCAGCAGCCCACGCGGGGGTTTCGTGACTGAAGCTTTCTTT.

To note about this clonotype: A much larger clone sits a single nucleotide away, making a read error possible. V is TRBV5-4 and J is TRBJ2-3, with a tentative D call TRBD2 (6 bases). Germline CDR1 is SGHNT and CDR2 is YYREEE (reference sequence). Trimming took off 0 bases at V and 2 bases at J, with 13 bases between the two ends. This CDR3 spans 16 amino acids. CDR3 DNA: TGTGCCAGCAGCTTGGGACCAGCGGGTAACACAGATACGCAGTATTTT. The encoded protein is CASSLGPAGNTDTQYF.

Worth noting for this clonotype: Being one base from a much bigger clone, this may be a read error. The chain has TRBV10-3 and TRBJ1-3; 8 nucleotides line up with TRBD1. Germline V gene data show CDR1 as ENHRY and CDR2 as SYGVKD. This CDR3 has 14 residues. CDR3 nucleotide sequence: TGTGTCATCAGCGCAGGGGGCGAGGGAAACACCATATATTTT. Translating it yields CVISAGGEGNTIYF.

Notes on this clonotype: A much larger clone sits a single nucleotide away, making a read error possible. The chain joins TRBV5-1 to TRBJ2-3; the D is unclear. CDR1 and CDR2 from the germline V gene are SGHRS and YFSETQ. The CDR3 runs to 14 residues. The CDR3 DNA follows: TGCGCCAGCAGCTTGAATAAGGTATCAGATATGCAGTATTTT. The encoded protein is CASSLNKVSDMQYF.

This clonotype occurred a few times. The junction departs from germline at one end; a sequencing error may be responsible. V gene TRBV11-2 combines with J gene TRBJ2-7, with D tentatively TRBD1 (5 bases). Germline loops: CDR1 SGHAT, CDR2 FQNNGV. There are 16 residues in the CDR3. Here the CDR3 reads CASSPLCGQGYYEQYF. CDR3 DNA sequence: TGTGCCAGCAGCCCCCTCTGTGGGCAGGGTTACTACGAACAGTACTTC.

On this clonotype: Germline is not matched at one junction end, which may reflect a read error. J is TRBJ2-1 and V is TRBV29-1, with 7 nucleotides matching TRBD2. CDR3 length: 14 amino acids. Germline V gene sequence: CDR1 SQVTM, CDR2 ANQGSEA. The CDR3 protein is CSVASGFTYNGQFF. The CDR3 DNA follows: TGCAGCGTGGCTAGCGGTTTTACTTACAATGGGCAGTTCTTC.

About this clonotype itself: A clone one base away is much larger, so this may be a read error. The rearrangement uses TRBV11-2 and TRBJ2-1, with 11 bases identical to TRBD2. CDR1 and CDR2 from the germline V gene are SGHAT and FQNNGV. The length of the CDR3 is 16 residues. V lost 8 bases and J lost 0; bases outside the gene matches: 6. CDR3 nucleotides: TGTGCCAGCGGCCCTAGCGGGGGGAGCTCCTACAATGAGCAGTTCTTC. It yields the protein CASGPSGGSSYNEQFF.

This clonotype came up many times. The V and J genes are TRBV20-1 and TRBJ2-1, with 9 bases aligning to TRBD2. CDR3 length: 16 amino acids. J gave up 2 bases and V 0 bases, and 5 bases lay outside the gene matches. Germline V gene sequence: CDR1 DFQATT, CDR2 SNEGSKA (reference sequence). The CDR3: CSAREGGGGAYNEQFF. The CDR3 coding sequence is TGCAGTGCTAGAGAAGGAGGCGGGGGGGCCTACAATGAGCAGTTCTTC.

The chain employs TRBV28 and TRBJ2-3; a weak D match, TRBD2 (7 bases). The CDR3 has 15 amino acids. Germline-derived CDR1 and CDR2 are MDHEN and SYDVKM. Trimming took 6 bases from V and 10 from J, leaving 23 bases between them. CDR3 coding DNA: TGTGCCAGCAGCTCCCCATGGGGGGGCACTGATGCGCAGTATTTT. Amino acid sequence: CASSSPWGGTDAQYF.

This chain's CDR3 is CASSSTVSGTQYF. CDR3 DNA sequence: TGTGCCAGCAGCTCGACTGTCAGTGGGACCCAGTACTTC. The chain couples TRBV7-3 to TRBJ2-5; D unresolved. The CDR3 extends over 13 amino acids. Trimming pared 4 bases from V and 7 bases from J, leaving 13 bases between. Germline V CDR1 and CDR2: SGHTA, FQGTGA.

About this clonotype: This may come from a read error, since a much larger clone is one base off. V and J are TRBV5-1 and TRBJ2-3; TRBD2 is a possible D gene (6 bases). Germline loops: CDR1 SGHRS, CDR2 YFSETQ. V was trimmed by 2 bases and J by 5 bases, leaving 12 bases between them. The CDR3 loop spans 14 amino acids. CDR3 in amino acids: CASSLGGSVDTQYF. The CDR3 coding sequence is TGCGCCAGCAGCTTAGGAGGGTCCGTAGATACGCAGTATTTT.

The sample holds many counts of this clonotype. This rearrangement joins TRBV28 to TRBJ1-2, with no clear D. There are 13 residues in the CDR3. The V and J ends lost 2 bases and 5 bases respectively, with 9 bases between them. Looked up from germline, CDR1 is MDHEN and CDR2 is SYDVKM. The CDR3 is CASSLNGVYGYTF. CDR3 in DNA: TGTGCCAGCAGTTTAAACGGGGTATATGGCTACACCTTC.

A remark on this clonotype: A read error may produce the germline difference seen at one junction end. The chain has TRBV6-1 and TRBJ2-6; D might be TRBD2 (6 bases). The CDR3 loop spans 15 amino acids. Germline CDR1 MNHNS, CDR2 SASEGT. Here the CDR3 DNA reads TGTGCCAACGTCGGAGGGCGGACTGGGGCCAACATCCTGACTTTC. Protein product: CANVGGRTGANILTF.